The 9 T cell receptor beta chains below come from one sample, sequenced in a study of cytomegalovirus exposure and HLA in healthy donors. The PCR had 60 Vbeta and 13 Jbeta primers. Repertoires were generated with immunoSEQ multiplex PCR, while TCRdb's copy carries only in-frame clones and drops some. The sample carries more than 80,000 clones, more than 65% recorded once. Material for sequencing was PBMCs. Every receptor here comes from a boy aged 5 to 17 in good health and CMV-seronegative.

This clone was seen once. Here the CDR3 reads CASSQGVSGEKLFF. The DNA of the CDR3 is TGTGCCAGCAGCCAGGGGGTGAGTGGTGAAAAACTGTTTTTT. The chain links TRBV5-4 to TRBJ1-4, with 7 bases identical to TRBD1. The CDR3 covers 14 residues. CDR1 and CDR2 from the germline V gene are SGHNT and YYREEE (reference sequence). The junction had 7 bases not matched to a gene; V was cut back by 4 bases and J by 7 bases.

This clone was seen a single time. J is TRBJ1-1 and V is TRBV7-9; D remains unclear. Germline CDR1 is SEHNR and CDR2 is FQNEAQ (reference sequence). The CDR3 contains 15 residues. Trimming removed 3 bases from V and 4 bases from J, with 15 bases in between. CDR3 coding DNA: TGTGCCAGCAGCTTCGATTATGGGGAGGGCACTGAAGCTTTCTTT. Amino acid sequence: CASSFDYGEGTEAFF.

This clone was found a few times. The CDR3 loop reads CASSLVTGSGNTIYF. CDR3 in DNA: TGTGCCAGCAGCTTAGTGACAGGGTCTGGAAACACCATATATTTT. The V gene is TRBV7-2, the J gene TRBJ1-3; 7 nucleotides align to TRBD1. Per the germline V gene, CDR1 is SGHTA and CDR2 is FQGNSA. This CDR3 comprises 15 residues. V shed 1 base and J 1 base; nucleotides not matched to a gene: 1.

V and J are TRBV18 and TRBJ1-2, with D unclear. The length of the CDR3 is 16 residues. V lost 3 bases, J lost 4 bases, and 18 bases lay in between. Germline CDR1 is KGHSH and CDR2 is LQKENI. The CDR3 region is CASSPVSGSVAYGYTF. The CDR3 DNA follows: TGTGCCAGCTCACCCGTCTCAGGTAGCGTTGCCTATGGCTACACCTTC. The full variable domain, completed using reference TRBV18 and TRBJ1-2, is NAGVMQNPRHLVRRRGQEARLRCSPMKGHSHVYWYRQLPEEGLKFMVYLQKENIIDESGMPKERFSAEFPKEGPSILRIQQVVRGDSAAYFCASSPVSGSVAYGYTFGSGTRLTVV.

V is TRBV11-3 and J is TRBJ2-1; D might be TRBD2 (5 bases). The germline V gene encodes CDR1 SGHNT and CDR2 YENEEA. The CDR3 sequence is 15 residues long. The V end was cut by 2 bases, the J end by 9 bases, with 17 bases between. CDR3 DNA: TGTGCCAGCAGCTTATTAGGAGGTATATCGGGTGAGCAGTTCTTC. It encodes CASSLLGGISGEQFF.

V gene TRBV5-8 combines with J gene TRBJ2-5, with D perhaps matching TRBD1 (6 bases). V dropped 4 bases and J dropped 1 base, with 14 bases sitting between them. The V gene's germline CDR1 is SGHTS and CDR2 YDEGEE. The CDR3 is made up of 15 amino acids. CDR3 protein: CASSRGGRGQETQYF. CDR3 in DNA: TGTGCCAGCAGCCGGGGTGGCAGGGGCCAAGAGACCCAGTACTTC.

J is TRBJ1-6 and V is TRBV27; 9 bases map to TRBD1. Losses at the gene ends were 3 bases for V and 7 bases for J; bases not matched to a gene: 7. Germline V gene data show CDR1 as MNHEY and CDR2 as SMNVEV (reference sequence). This CDR3 is built from 16 residues. As DNA, the CDR3 is TGTGCCAGCAGTTTCCCCTCCGGGACAGGGAATTCACCCCTCCACTTT. It yields the protein CASSFPSGTGNSPLHF.

The CDR3 loop reads CASRPTGTENTEAFF. The CDR3 DNA reads TGTGCCAGCAGGCCTACCGGGACAGAGAACACTGAAGCTTTCTTT. The genes are TRBV6-5 and TRBJ1-1; 7 bases match TRBD1. The V gene end was trimmed by 6 bases and the J gene end by 1 base; junction bases not matched to a gene: 8. The CDR3 length is 15 residues. CDR1 and CDR2 (germline): MNHEY, SVGAGI.

CDR3 sequence (DNA): TGTGCCTGGACGGCAGGGGATATCAGCAATCAGCCCCAGCATTTT. Its translation is CAWTAGDISNQPQHF. This chain joins TRBV30 and TRBJ1-5; possibly TRBD1 for D (6 bases). CDR3 size: 15 residues. Looked up from germline, CDR1 is GTSNPN and CDR2 is SVGIG (reference sequence). With 4 bases removed from V and 1 base from J, the gap between germline ends came to 14 bases.